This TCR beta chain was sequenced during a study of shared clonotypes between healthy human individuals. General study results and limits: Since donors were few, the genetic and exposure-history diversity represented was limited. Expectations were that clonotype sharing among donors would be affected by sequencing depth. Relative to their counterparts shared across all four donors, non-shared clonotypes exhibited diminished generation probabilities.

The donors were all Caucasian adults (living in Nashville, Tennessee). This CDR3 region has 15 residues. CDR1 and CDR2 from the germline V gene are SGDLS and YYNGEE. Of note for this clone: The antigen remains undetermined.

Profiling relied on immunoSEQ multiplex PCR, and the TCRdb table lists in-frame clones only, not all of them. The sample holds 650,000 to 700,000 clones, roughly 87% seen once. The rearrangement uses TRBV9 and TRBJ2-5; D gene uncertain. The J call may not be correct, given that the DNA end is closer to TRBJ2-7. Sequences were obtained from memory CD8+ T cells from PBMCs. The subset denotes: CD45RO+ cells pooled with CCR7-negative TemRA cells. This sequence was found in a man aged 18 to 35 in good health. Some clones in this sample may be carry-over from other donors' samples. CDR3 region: CASSVGLLSSYEQYF. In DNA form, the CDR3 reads TGTGCCAGCAGCGTAGGTCTGCTAAGCTCCTACGAGCAGTACTTC.